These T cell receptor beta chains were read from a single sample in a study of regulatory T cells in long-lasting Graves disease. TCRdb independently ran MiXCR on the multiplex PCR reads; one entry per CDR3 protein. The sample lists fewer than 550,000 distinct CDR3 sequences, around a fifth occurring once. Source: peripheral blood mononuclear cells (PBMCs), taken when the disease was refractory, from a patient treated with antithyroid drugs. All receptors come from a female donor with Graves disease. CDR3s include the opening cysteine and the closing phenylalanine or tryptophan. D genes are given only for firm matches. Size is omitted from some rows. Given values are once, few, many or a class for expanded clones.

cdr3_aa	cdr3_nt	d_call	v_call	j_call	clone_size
CSARMSNYGYTF	TGCAGTGCTAGGATGTCCAACTATGGCTACACCTTC	.	TRBV20-1	TRBJ1-2	few
CASLLAYEQYF	TGTGCTAGCCTCCTTGCCTACGAGCAGTACTTC	.	TRBV6-1	TRBJ2-7	many
CASSTATNEKLFF	TGTGCCAGCAGCACGGCAACTAATGAAAAACTGTTTTTT	.	TRBV28	TRBJ1-4	many
CASSRTSGGDEQYF	TGTGCCAGCAGTCGGACTAGCGGGGGTGACGAGCAGTACTTC	TRBD2	TRBV12-3/TRBV12-4	TRBJ2-7	many
CSARVPTETNEKLFF	TGCAGTGCTAGAGTCCCGACAGAAACTAATGAAAAACTGTTTTTT	.	TRBV20-1	TRBJ1-4	many
CASSGDPMNTEAFF	TGTGCCAGCAGCGGGGATCCGATGAACACTGAAGCTTTCTTT	.	TRBV27	TRBJ1-1	many
CSVSGEAYEQYF	TGCAGCGTCTCGGGCGAGGCCTACGAGCAGTACTTC	.	TRBV29-1	TRBJ2-7	few
CATSDAGRNYGYTF	TGTGCCACCAGTGACGCCGGGAGAAACTATGGCTACACCTTC	.	TRBV24-1	TRBJ1-2	many
CASSQERGIQYF	TGTGCCAGCTCACAGGAAAGGGGCATTCAGTACTTC	.	TRBV18	TRBJ2-4	.
CASSLFDGDSQETQYF	TGTGCCAGCAGCTTATTCGACGGGGACAGTCAAGAGACCCAGTACTTC	TRBD1	TRBV13	TRBJ2-5	few
CASSSGTPKGNEQFF	TGTGCCAGCAGTTCCGGGACCCCAAAGGGCAATGAGCAGTTCTTC	.	TRBV6-2/TRBV6-3	TRBJ2-1	many
CASSSYQNTGELFF	TGTGCCAGCAGTTCCTACCAGAACACCGGGGAGCTGTTTTTT	.	TRBV27	TRBJ2-2	.
CASSVGQASNNEQFF	TGCGCCAGCAGCGTGGGACAGGCCTCGAACAATGAGCAGTTCTTC	TRBD1	TRBV5-1	TRBJ2-1	once
CASSPIDRTLQETQYF	TGTGCCAGCAGTCCCATCGACCGAACTTTACAAGAGACCCAGTACTTC	.	TRBV28	TRBJ2-5	many
CATSDLTASGSNEQFF	TGTGCCACCAGTGATTTGACGGCTAGCGGGAGTAATGAGCAGTTCTTC	TRBD2	TRBV24-1	TRBJ2-1	few
CASNTGLLGTEAFF	TGTGCCAGCAATACAGGGCTGTTGGGCACTGAAGCTTTCTTT	.	TRBV6-1	TRBJ1-1	many
CASRTAGNSYGYTF	TGTGCCAGCAGGACCGCGGGGAATAGCTATGGCTACACCTTC	.	TRBV27	TRBJ1-2	many
CASSLARGFHYGYTF	TGTGCCAGCAGTTTAGCCAGGGGATTTCACTATGGCTACACCTTC	.	TRBV28	TRBJ1-2	many
CAWSRQGKDQPQHF	TGTGCCTGGAGTAGACAGGGGAAAGATCAGCCCCAGCATTTT	TRBD1	TRBV30	TRBJ1-5	few
CASIGSDHTEAFF	TGTGCCAGCATCGGTTCAGATCACACTGAAGCTTTCTTT	.	TRBV28	TRBJ1-1	many
CASTVSPGTVNQPQHF	TGTGCCAGCACGGTTTCCCCCGGGACAGTTAATCAGCCCCAGCATTTT	TRBD1	TRBV6-2/TRBV6-3	TRBJ1-5	few
CASSENGERYEQYF	TGTGCCAGCAGTGAAAACGGGGAGCGGTACGAGCAGTACTTC	.	TRBV25-1	TRBJ2-7	.
CASRTAGETQYF	TGTGCCAGCAGGACGGCGGGAGAGACCCAGTACTTC	.	TRBV2	TRBJ2-5	many
CASSQETFKDSYEQYF	TGTGCCAGCAGCCAAGAGACTTTCAAGGATTCCTACGAGCAGTACTTC	.	TRBV3-1	TRBJ2-7	.
CASSEGTAILGELFF	TGTGCCAGCAGTGAAGGGACAGCAATTCTCGGGGAGCTGTTTTTT	.	TRBV6-1	TRBJ2-2	many
CASSLAKGGNTEAFF	TGTGCCAGCAGCTTAGCAAAGGGGGGGAACACTGAAGCTTTCTTT	.	TRBV11-2	TRBJ1-1	many
CAWEASNEKLFF	TGTGCCTGGGAGGCGAGCAATGAAAAACTGTTTTTT	.	TRBV30	TRBJ1-4	few
CSASRGGTYNEQFF	TGCAGTGCTAGTAGGGGGGGGACCTACAATGAGCAGTTCTTC	.	TRBV20-1	TRBJ2-1	once
CASSLGQWSQPQHF	TGTGCCAGCAGTTTGGGACAGTGGTCTCAGCCCCAGCATTTT	TRBD1	TRBV12-3/TRBV12-4	TRBJ1-5	many
CASSEGPQSSYEQYF	TGTGCCAGCAGCGAGGGCCCTCAGAGCTCCTACGAGCAGTACTTC	.	TRBV11-3	TRBJ2-7	.
CASTLSSGSNNEQFF	TGTGCCAGCACCCTGTCTAGCGGGAGTAACAATGAGCAGTTCTTC	TRBD2	TRBV12-3/TRBV12-4	TRBJ2-1	few
CASSDLRVGQPQHF	TGTGCCAGCAGTGACTTAAGAGTGGGTCAGCCCCAGCATTTT	.	TRBV25-1	TRBJ1-5	.
CASSLPTQGEWYGYTF	TGTGCCAGCAGTTTACCTACTCAGGGGGAGTGGTATGGCTACACCTTC	TRBD1	TRBV28	TRBJ1-2	many
CATSSAGSADTQYF	TGTGCCACCAGTTCCGCGGGATCCGCAGATACGCAGTATTTT	.	TRBV24-1	TRBJ2-3	once
CASSGSDWLNTGELFF	TGTGCCAGCAGCGGAAGCGACTGGCTGAACACCGGGGAGCTGTTTTTT	.	TRBV7-6	TRBJ2-2	many
CASSPDRASIQYF	TGTGCCAGCAGCCCGGACAGGGCGAGCATTCAGTACTTC	TRBD1	TRBV11-3	TRBJ2-4	.
CASSSLSTDAQYF	TGTGCCAGCAGCTCCCTTTCGACAGATGCGCAGTATTTT	.	TRBV7-2	TRBJ2-3	once